The table lists the clone carrying this T cell receptor (beta chain) with a few counts. Its antigen is undetermined. Assay used: immunoSEQ multiplex PCR; TCRdb lists only in-frame clones, some missing. The top ten hold roughly 12% of the sample, which has some 480,000 clones, 79% seen once. The data belong to a study of shared clonotypes between healthy human individuals. Study-level background: Two female and a few male donors aged 18 to 49 were enrolled. General study results and limits: Sequencing depth was expected to affect clonotype sharing among donors.

With 0 bases removed from V and 5 bases from J, the gap between germline ends came to 16 bases. This CDR3 spans 16 amino acids. From germline, CDR1 is MNHEY and CDR2 SVGAGI. Sample: PBMCs. This chain connects TRBV6-5 to TRBJ2-5; D gene unclear. This receptor was identified in a woman between 35 and 50 years old in good health. Some clones in this sample may be carry-over from other donors' samples. The CDR3 coding sequence is TGTGCCAGCAGTTACTCAAGGTGGACCCCCCTGGAGACCCAGTACTTC. Its protein is CASSYSRWTPLETQYF.